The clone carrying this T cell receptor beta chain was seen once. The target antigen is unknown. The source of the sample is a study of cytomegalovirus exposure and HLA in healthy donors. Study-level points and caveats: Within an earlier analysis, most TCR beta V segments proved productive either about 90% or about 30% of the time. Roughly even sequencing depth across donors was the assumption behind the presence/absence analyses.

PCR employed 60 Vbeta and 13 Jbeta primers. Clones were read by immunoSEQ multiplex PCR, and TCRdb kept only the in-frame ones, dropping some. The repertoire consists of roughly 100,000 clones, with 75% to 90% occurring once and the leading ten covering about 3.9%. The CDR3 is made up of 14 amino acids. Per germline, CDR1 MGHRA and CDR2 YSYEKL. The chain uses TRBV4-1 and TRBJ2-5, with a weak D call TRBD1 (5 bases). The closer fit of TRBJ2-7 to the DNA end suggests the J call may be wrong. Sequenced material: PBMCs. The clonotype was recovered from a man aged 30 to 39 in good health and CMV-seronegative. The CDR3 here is CASSPQGAVHEQYF. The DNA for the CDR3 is TGCGCCAGCAGCCCCCAAGGGGCCGTCCACGAGCAGTACTTC.